These T cell receptor beta chains were read from a single sample in a study of graft-versus-host responses after intestinal transplantation. Only in-frame clones appear in the TCRdb table, and some are missing; sequencing was by immunoSEQ multiplex PCR. This repertoire shows around 99,000 clones, roughly 91% found once; its top ten account for approximately 2%. What these receptors recognize is not known. The material was unstimulated CD8+ T cells sorted from spleen or lymph node cells, obtained before intestinal transplant. The receptor set was obtained from a human donor who received an intestinal transplant. Both conserved end residues are part of each CDR3. D genes are given only for firm matches. Some rows have no size entry. The others give once, few or many, or a class for an expanded clone.

j_gene | v_gene | abundance | d_gene | CDR3aa | CDR3nt
TRBJ1-5 | TRBV7-6 | NA | NA | CASSLFPPTARYSNQPQHF | TGTGCCAGCAGCTTATTCCCCCCCACCGCGAGGTATAGCAATCAGCCCCAGCATTTT
TRBJ1-3 | TRBV6-1 | NA | NA | CASSGQGLAADTIYF | TGTGCCAGCTCGGGGCAGGGGTTGGCTGCCGACACCATATATTTT
TRBJ1-3 | TRBV6-5 | few | NA | CASSYSSSGNTIYF | TGTGCCAGCAGTTACTCCAGCTCTGGAAACACCATATATTTT
TRBJ2-1 | TRBV6-6 | few | NA | CASSTYDEQFF | TGTGCCAGCAGCACCTACGATGAGCAGTTCTTC
TRBJ2-7 | TRBV29-1 | once | TRBD1 | CSVDTGGRYEQYF | TGCAGCGTTGATACAGGGGGCCGCTACGAGCAGTACTTC
TRBJ2-7 | TRBV27 | NA | TRBD1 | CASSPQGQGAYEQYF | TGTGCCAGCAGTCCCCAGGGACAGGGGGCTTACGAGCAGTACTTC
TRBJ2-3 | TRBV7-2 | NA | TRBD2 | CASSLANPGGPPDTQYF | TGTGCCAGCAGCTTAGCTAATCCGGGGGGGCCCCCAGATACGCAGTATTTT
TRBJ1-1 | TRBV5-4 | NA | TRBD1 | CATTSGTENTEAFF | TGTGCCACCACATCCGGGACAGAGAACACTGAAGCTTTCTTT
TRBJ1-2 | TRBV14 | NA | NA | CATESPYGYTF | TGTGCCACCGAGAGCCCGTATGGCTACACCTTC
TRBJ2-3 | TRBV15 | NA | TRBD2 | CATQLSGGTDTQYF | TGTGCCACGCAACTTAGCGGGGGGACGGATACGCAGTATTTT
TRBJ2-5 | TRBV7-2 | NA | NA | CASSLAAETQYF | TGTGCCAGCAGCTTAGCGGCAGAGACCCAGTACTTC
TRBJ1-4 | TRBV27 | NA | NA | CASSLSELAGSLNEKLFF | TGTGCCAGCAGTTTATCGGAATTGGCGGGGTCCCTGAATGAAAAACTGTTTTTT
TRBJ2-1 | TRBV7-8 | NA | TRBD1 | CASSVSQGVGYEQFF | TGTGCCAGCAGCGTTTCGCAGGGGGTCGGCTATGAGCAGTTCTTC
TRBJ2-7 | TRBV29-1 | NA | TRBD1 | CSAADRSSYEQYF | TGCAGCGCGGCGGACAGGAGCTCCTACGAGCAGTACTTC
TRBJ2-7 | TRBV6-6 | NA | TRBD1 | CASSYSTGGEQYF | TGTGCCAGCAGTTACTCGACAGGGGGCGAGCAGTACTTC
TRBJ2-7 | TRBV6-5 | NA | NA | CASSFKGLHEQYF | TGTGCCAGCAGCTTTAAGGGGCTCCACGAGCAGTACTTC
TRBJ2-1 | TRBV7-9 | NA | NA | CASSHGQMVNEQFF | TGTGCCAGCAGCCACGGACAGATGGTTAATGAGCAGTTCTTC
TRBJ1-1 | TRBV11-3 | NA | NA | CASSPQGYTEAFF | TGTGCCAGCAGTCCTCAGGGTTACACTGAAGCTTTCTTT
TRBJ1-6 | TRBV27 | NA | TRBD1 | CASSLYETGGAKESPLHF | TGTGCCAGCAGTTTATACGAGACAGGGGGCGCTAAGGAATCACCCCTCCACTTT
TRBJ2-7 | TRBV7-9 | few | NA | CASSLAGQYEQYF | TGTGCCAGCAGCTTAGCCGGACAGTACGAGCAGTACTTC
TRBJ1-1 | TRBV11-2 | once | TRBD1 | CASSLVKSQGGAFF | TGTGCCAGCAGCTTAGTCAAATCCCAGGGGGGAGCTTTCTTT
TRBJ1-2 | TRBV6-5 | NA | NA | CASSYGRGTGGYTF | TGTGCCAGCAGTTACGGTCGGGGGACGGGTGGCTACACCTTC
TRBJ1-5 | TRBV4-3 | NA | NA | CASSQDQGLNQPQHF | TGCGCCAGCAGCCAAGATCAAGGACTAAATCAGCCCCAGCATTTT
TRBJ1-5 | TRBV7-8 | NA | NA | CASSLAGRDTSNQPQHF | TGTGCCAGCAGCTTAGCGGGGAGGGACACCAGCAATCAGCCCCAGCATTTT
TRBJ2-3 | TRBV9 | NA | NA | CASSWFEESSTDTQYF | TGTGCCAGCAGCTGGTTCGAGGAGTCTAGCACAGATACGCAGTATTTT
TRBJ2-7 | TRBV4-1 | NA | NA | CASSQREGESYEQYF | TGCGCCAGCAGCCAGCGTGAGGGGGAGTCCTACGAGCAGTACTTC